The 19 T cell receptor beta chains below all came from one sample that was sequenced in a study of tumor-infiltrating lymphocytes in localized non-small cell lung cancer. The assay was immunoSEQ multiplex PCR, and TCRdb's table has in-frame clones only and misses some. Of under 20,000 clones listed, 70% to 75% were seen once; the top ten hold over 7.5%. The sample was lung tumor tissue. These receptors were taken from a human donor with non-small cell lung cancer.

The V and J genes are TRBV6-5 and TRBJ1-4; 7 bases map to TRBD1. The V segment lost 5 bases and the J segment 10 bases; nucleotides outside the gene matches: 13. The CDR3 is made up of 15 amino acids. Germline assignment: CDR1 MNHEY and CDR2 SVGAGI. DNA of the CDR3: TGTGCCAGCAGTCAAGGACAGGCACTAGGAGGAAAACTGTTTTTT. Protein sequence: CASSQGQALGGKLFF.

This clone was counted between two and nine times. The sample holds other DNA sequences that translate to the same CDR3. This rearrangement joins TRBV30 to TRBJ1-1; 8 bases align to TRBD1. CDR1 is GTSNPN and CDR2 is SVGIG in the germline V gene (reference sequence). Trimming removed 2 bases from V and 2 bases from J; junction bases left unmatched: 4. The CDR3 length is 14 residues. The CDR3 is CAWSTGQGNTEAFF. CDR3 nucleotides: TGTGCCTGGAGTACCGGACAGGGAAACACTGAAGCTTTCTTT.

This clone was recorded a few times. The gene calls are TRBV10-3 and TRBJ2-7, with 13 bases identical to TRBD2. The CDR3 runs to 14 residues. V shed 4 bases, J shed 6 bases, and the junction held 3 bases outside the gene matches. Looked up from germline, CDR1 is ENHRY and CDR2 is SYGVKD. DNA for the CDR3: TGTGCCATCAGTGGCACTAGCGGGAGGGTCGAGCAGTACTTC. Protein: CAISGTSGRVEQYF.

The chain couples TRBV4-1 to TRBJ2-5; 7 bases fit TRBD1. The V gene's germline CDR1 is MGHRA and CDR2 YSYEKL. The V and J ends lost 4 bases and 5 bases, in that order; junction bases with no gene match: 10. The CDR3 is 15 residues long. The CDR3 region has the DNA TGCGCCAGCAGCCGCCTGGGACAGTTCGGGGAGACCCAGTACTTC. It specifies CASSRLGQFGETQYF.

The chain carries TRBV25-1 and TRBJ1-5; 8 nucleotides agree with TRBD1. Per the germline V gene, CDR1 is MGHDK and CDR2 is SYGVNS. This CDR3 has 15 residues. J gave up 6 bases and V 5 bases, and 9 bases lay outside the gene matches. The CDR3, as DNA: TGTGCCAGCAGTCCTCGGGCAGGGGGCAGTCAGCCCCAGCATTTT. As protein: CASSPRAGGSQPQHF. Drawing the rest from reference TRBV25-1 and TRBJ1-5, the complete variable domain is EADIYQTPRYLVIGTGKKITLECSQTMGHDKMYWYQQDPGMELHLIHYSYGVNSTEKGDLSSESTVSRIRTEHFPLTLESARPSHTSQYLCASSPRAGGSQPQHFGDGTRLSIL.

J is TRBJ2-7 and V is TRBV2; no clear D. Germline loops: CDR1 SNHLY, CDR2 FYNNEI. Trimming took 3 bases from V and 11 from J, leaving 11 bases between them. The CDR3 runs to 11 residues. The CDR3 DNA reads TGTGCCAGCAGTGACTATTCAGACAAGTACTTC. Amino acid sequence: CASSDYSDKYF.

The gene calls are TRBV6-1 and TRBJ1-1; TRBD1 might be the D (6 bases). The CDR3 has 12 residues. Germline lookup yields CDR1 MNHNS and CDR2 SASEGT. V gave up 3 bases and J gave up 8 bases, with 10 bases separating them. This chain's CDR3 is CASSEGGREAFF. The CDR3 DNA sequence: TGTGCCAGCAGTGAGGGGGGCCGAGAAGCTTTCTTT.

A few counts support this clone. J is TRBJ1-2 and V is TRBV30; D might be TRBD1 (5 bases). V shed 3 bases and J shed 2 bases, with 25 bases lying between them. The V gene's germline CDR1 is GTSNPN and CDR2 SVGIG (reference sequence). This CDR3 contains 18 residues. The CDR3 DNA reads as TGTGCCTGGAGCGCCGCTTTGCGAAGGGGCGGGATAAACTATGGCTACACCTTC. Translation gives CAWSAALRRGGINYGYTF.

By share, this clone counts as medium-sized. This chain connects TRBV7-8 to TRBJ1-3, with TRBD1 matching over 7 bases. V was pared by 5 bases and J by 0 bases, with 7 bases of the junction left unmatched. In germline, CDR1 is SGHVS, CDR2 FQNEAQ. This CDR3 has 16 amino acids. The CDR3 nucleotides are TGTGCCAGCAGCCCAGGCAGGGGGATCTCTGGAAACACCATATATTTT. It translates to CASSPGRGISGNTIYF.

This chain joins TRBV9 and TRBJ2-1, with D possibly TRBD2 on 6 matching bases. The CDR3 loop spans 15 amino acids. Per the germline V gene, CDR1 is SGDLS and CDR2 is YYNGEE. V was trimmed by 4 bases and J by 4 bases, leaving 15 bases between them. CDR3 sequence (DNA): TGTGCCAGCAGCACCCTGGCGGGAAGGTACAATGAGCAGTTCTTC. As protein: CASSTLAGRYNEQFF.

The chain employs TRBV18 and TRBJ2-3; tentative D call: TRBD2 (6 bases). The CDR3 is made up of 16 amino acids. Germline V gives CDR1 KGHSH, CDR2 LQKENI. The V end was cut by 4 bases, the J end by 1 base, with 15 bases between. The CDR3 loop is CASSLTSREGTDTQYF. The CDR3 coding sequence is TGTGCCAGCTCACTCACAAGCAGGGAGGGCACAGATACGCAGTATTTT.

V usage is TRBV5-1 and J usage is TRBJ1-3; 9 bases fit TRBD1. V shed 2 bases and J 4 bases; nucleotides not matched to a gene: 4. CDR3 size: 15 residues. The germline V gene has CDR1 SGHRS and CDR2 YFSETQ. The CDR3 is CASSLQGAGGNTIYF. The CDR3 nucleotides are TGCGCCAGCAGCTTACAGGGGGCGGGCGGAAACACCATATATTTT. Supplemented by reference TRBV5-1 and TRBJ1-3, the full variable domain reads KAGVTQTPRYLIKTRGQQVTLSCSPISGHRSVSWYQQTPGQGLQFLFEYFSETQRNKGNFPGRFSGRQFSNSRSEMNVSTLELGDSALYLCASSLQGAGGNTIYFGEGSWLTVV.

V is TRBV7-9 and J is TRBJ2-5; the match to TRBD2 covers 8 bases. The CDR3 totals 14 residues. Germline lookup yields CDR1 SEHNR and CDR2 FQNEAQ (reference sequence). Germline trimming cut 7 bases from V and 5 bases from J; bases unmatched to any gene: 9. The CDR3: CASNRGGTGETQYF. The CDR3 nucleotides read TGTGCCAGCAACCGCGGGGGGACGGGGGAGACCCAGTACTTC.

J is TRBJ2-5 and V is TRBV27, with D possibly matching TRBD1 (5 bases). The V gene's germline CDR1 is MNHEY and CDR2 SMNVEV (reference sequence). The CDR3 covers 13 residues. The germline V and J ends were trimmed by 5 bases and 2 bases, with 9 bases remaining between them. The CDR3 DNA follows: TGTGCCAGCAGTACGCGGACACAAGAGACCCAGTACTTC. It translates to CASSTRTQETQYF.

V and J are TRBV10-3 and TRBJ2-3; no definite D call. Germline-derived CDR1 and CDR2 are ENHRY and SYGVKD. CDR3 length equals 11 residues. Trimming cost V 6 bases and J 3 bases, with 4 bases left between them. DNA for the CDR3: TGTGCCATCAGCTCGACAGATACGCAGTATTTT. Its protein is CAISSTDTQYF.

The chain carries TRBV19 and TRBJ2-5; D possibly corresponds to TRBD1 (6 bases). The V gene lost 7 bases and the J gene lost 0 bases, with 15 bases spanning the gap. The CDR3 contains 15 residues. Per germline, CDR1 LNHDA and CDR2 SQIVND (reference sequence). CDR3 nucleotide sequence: TGTGCCAGTACCCCGACAGGAGCCTACCAAGAGACCCAGTACTTC. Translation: CASTPTGAYQETQYF.

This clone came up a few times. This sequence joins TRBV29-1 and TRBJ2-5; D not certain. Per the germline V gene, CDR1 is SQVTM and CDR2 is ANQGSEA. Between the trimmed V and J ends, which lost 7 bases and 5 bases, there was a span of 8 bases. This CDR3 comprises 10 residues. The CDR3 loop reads CSGAWETQYF. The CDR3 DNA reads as TGCAGCGGGGCTTGGGAGACCCAGTACTTC.

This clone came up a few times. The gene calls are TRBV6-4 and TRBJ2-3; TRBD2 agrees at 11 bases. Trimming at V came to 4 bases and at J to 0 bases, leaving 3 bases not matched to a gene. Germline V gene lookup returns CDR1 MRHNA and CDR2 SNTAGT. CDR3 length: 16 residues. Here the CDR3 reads CASSGLAGTSTDTQYF. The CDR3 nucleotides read TGTGCCAGCAGTGGACTAGCGGGGACAAGCACAGATACGCAGTATTTT.

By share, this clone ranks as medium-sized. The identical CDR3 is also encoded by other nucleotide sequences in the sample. CDR3 coding DNA: TGTGCCAGTAGTATTGAGGACTCTTACGAGCAGTACTTC. Its translation is CASSIEDSYEQYF. The chain joins TRBV19 to TRBJ2-7, with D perhaps TRBD2 (5 bases). The CDR3 is 13 residues long. The germline V and J ends were trimmed by 3 bases and 4 bases, with 10 bases remaining between them. The germline gives CDR1 LNHDA, CDR2 SQIVND (reference sequence).